Listed below are T cell receptor beta chains from one sample, sequenced in a study of T cells after yellow fever vaccination. TCRdb analysed the 5' RACE reads with MiXCR anew, one entry per CDR3 protein. The table records a few hundred thousand distinct CDR3 sequences, more than 3% of them present only once. The sequencing here drew on PBMCs, taken on the day of the yellow fever booster vaccination. Receptor source: a man aged 18-30 years who received the YFV17D yellow fever vaccine. Both conserved end residues are part of each CDR3. The order of the fields is clone size, V gene, J gene, D gene, CDR3 DNA, CDR3 protein. The D gene is left open where the match is weak. Rows give clone size only sometimes, using once, few, many, or a class for an expanded clone.

many,TRBV18,TRBJ1-1,-,TGTGCCAGCTCAAGAAGTCAAGGGGTGGACACTGAAGCTTTCTTT,CASSRSQGVDTEAFF
many,TRBV29-1,TRBJ1-5,-,TGCAGCGTGTCCCTTACGGAGGGCACCGATCAGCCCCAGCATTTT,CSVSLTEGTDQPQHF
few,TRBV9,TRBJ1-5,-,TGTGCCAGCAGCCCATACGCTAACAGCGATAGCAATCAGCCCCAGCATTTT,CASSPYANSDSNQPQHF
-,TRBV12-3/TRBV12-4,TRBJ1-2,-,TGTGCCAGCAGGAAACAGGGCACTGGCTACACCTTC,CASRKQGTGYTF
many,TRBV5-1,TRBJ2-1,TRBD2,TGCGCCAGCAGCTCCTCGGGACTAGCGGGGGCGGGAGAGCAGTTCTTC,CASSSSGLAGAGEQFF
few,TRBV20-1,TRBJ1-2,-,TGCAGTGCTACCGACGGGGGATATGGCTACACCTTC,CSATDGGYGYTF
many,TRBV7-9,TRBJ2-5,TRBD2,TGTGCCAGCAGCCCCTCAGCGGGGGTGGGGGAGACCCAGTACTTC,CASSPSAGVGETQYF
few,TRBV6-4,TRBJ2-1,-,TGTGCCAGCAGTGCCCAGGGTTACAATGAGCAGTTCTTC,CASSAQGYNEQFF
few,TRBV4-3,TRBJ2-2,TRBD2,TGCGCCAGCAGCCAAATGGGACTAGCGGGGGCGCTGAACACCGGGGAGCTGTTTTTT,CASSQMGLAGALNTGELFF
few,TRBV12-3/TRBV12-4,TRBJ1-5,-,TGTGCCAGCAGTTTAGCAGACGCCAGTAGCAATCAGCCCCAGCATTTT,CASSLADASSNQPQHF
few,TRBV16,TRBJ1-1,-,TGTGCCAGCAGCCAATTGATGTTGGGGGGCGAGTTAGTAGTGAACACTGAAGCTTTCTTT,CASSQLMLGGELVVNTEAFF
many,TRBV6-5,TRBJ2-1,-,TGTGCCAGCAGCCGCCGGGACTATGAGCAGTTCTTC,CASSRRDYEQFF
-,TRBV30,TRBJ2-7,-,TGTGCCTGGAGTGTACAGGGACGGGAGCAGTACTTC,CAWSVQGREQYF
few,TRBV7-6,TRBJ2-1,-,TGTGCCAGCAGCTTAGGACCCCGGCGGGGGCAGTTCTTC,CASSLGPRRGQFF
few,TRBV6-1,TRBJ1-5,-,TGTGCCAGCAGAATGAGGGGTGGACAGCCCCAGCATTTT,CASRMRGGQPQHF
many,TRBV4-1,TRBJ2-1,-,TGCGCCAGCAGCCAACCCACGAGGGGCCGATCCTACAATGAGCAGTTCTTC,CASSQPTRGRSYNEQFF
many,TRBV7-2,TRBJ1-2,TRBD1,TGTGCCAGCAGCCTCCAGCCCCAGGGGGCCAACTATGGCTACACCTTC,CASSLQPQGANYGYTF
-,TRBV7-2,TRBJ1-1,-,TGTGCCAGCAGCCAAACAGGGTCTGGGGGAAACACTGAAGCTTTCTTT,CASSQTGSGGNTEAFF
many,TRBV16,TRBJ1-5,-,TGTGCCAGCAGCCAATCTCAGGTTAAGCCCCAGCATTTT,CASSQSQVKPQHF
few,TRBV27,TRBJ2-1,-,TGTGCCAGCAGTTTAAAAGGCAGGGGTTATGAGCAGTTCTTC,CASSLKGRGYEQFF
many,TRBV7-6,TRBJ2-5,TRBD1,TGCGCCAGCAGCTTGGACAGGCAAGAGACCCAGTACTTC,CASSLDRQETQYF
-,TRBV4-1,TRBJ1-5,TRBD1,TGCGCCAGCAGCCAGGAATTGGGACAGGGAAATCAGCCCCAGCATTTT,CASSQELGQGNQPQHF
many,TRBV4-2,TRBJ1-2,-,TGTGCCAGCAGCCAAGCGGAGCCCTATGGCTACACCTTC,CASSQAEPYGYTF
-,TRBV7-3,TRBJ2-1,TRBD1,TGTGCCAGCAGCCCAGACAGGGGAAGGGATGAGCAGTTCTTC,CASSPDRGRDEQFF
-,TRBV11-3,TRBJ2-2,-,TGTGCCAGCAGCTTAGGGAGGTTGGAATACACCGGGGAGCTGTTTTTT,CASSLGRLEYTGELFF
few,TRBV6-5,TRBJ2-4,-,TGTGCCAGCAGTTACTCGAGCGGATCAGCCAAAAACATTCAGTACTTC,CASSYSSGSAKNIQYF
many,TRBV6-6,TRBJ1-1,-,TGTGCCAGCAGTTACTCCAAAGTCGGGACGCCGAACACTGAAGCTTTCTTT,CASSYSKVGTPNTEAFF
many,TRBV11-2,TRBJ2-5,-,TGTGCCAGCAGCTTAATTCCGTCCCCCGAGACCCAGTACTTC,CASSLIPSPETQYF
many,TRBV12-3/TRBV12-4,TRBJ2-1,-,TGTGCCAGCAGCCTCCGGGACTCCCTCTACAATGAGCAGTTCTTC,CASSLRDSLYNEQFF
-,TRBV12-3/TRBV12-4,TRBJ2-4,TRBD2,TGTGCCAGCAGTCCCGGGGGACTAGTAAACATTCAGTACTTC,CASSPGGLVNIQYF
many,TRBV7-3,TRBJ2-2,TRBD2,TGTGCCAGCAGCGGGGCTAGCGGGGGCACAAACACCGGGGAGCTGTTTTTT,CASSGASGGTNTGELFF
many,TRBV5-1,TRBJ1-1,-,TGCGCCAGCAGGACACGCCTGGGGGACACTGAAGCTTTCTTT,CASRTRLGDTEAFF
few,TRBV5-1,TRBJ2-5,TRBD2,TGCGCCAGCAGAGTTCGATTAGCGGGAGAGAGGTCGGAGACCCAGTACTTC,CASRVRLAGERSETQYF
few,TRBV18,TRBJ2-5,-,TGTGCCAGCTCAGCCCAGACAGGCGCTTTCCAAGAGACCCAGTACTTC,CASSAQTGAFQETQYF
few,TRBV20-1,TRBJ1-1,-,TGCAGTGCTAGGGAAGACTCATACACTGAAGCTTTCTTT,CSAREDSYTEAFF